This TCR beta chain was recovered during a study of vaccination and CD4 T cells after COVID-19. Study-wide background: The authors exposed cells to overlapping spike peptides derived from SARS-CoV-2, HCoV-NL63, HCoV-OC43 and HCoV-229E.

For this clonotype: Its antigen is undetermined.

The assay that was used to sequence DNA from cultured CD4+ T cells was the Oncomine TCR Beta short-read assay. TCRdb itself ran the PCR reads through MiXCR, one entry per CDR3 protein. Of around 20,000 distinct CDR3 sequences in the sample, 51% were seen once. CDR1 MNHNS and CDR2 SASEGT come from the germline V gene. This CDR3 is built from 14 residues. The V segment lost 7 bases and the J segment 3 bases; nucleotides outside the gene matches: 8. The treatment was: approximately 10-day PBMC culture with coronavirus spike peptide pools or control peptides (ViraFEST assay). The source was CD4+ T cells from blood, cultured in vitro, collected before SARS-CoV-2 vaccination. The TCR was taken from a human donor who had recovered from COVID-19. The chain carries TRBV6-1 and TRBJ1-2; 7 nucleotides match TRBD1. The CDR3 reads CASNQGGRDYGYTF. The CDR3 bases are TGTGCCAGCAATCAAGGGGGCAGGGACTATGGCTACACCTTC.